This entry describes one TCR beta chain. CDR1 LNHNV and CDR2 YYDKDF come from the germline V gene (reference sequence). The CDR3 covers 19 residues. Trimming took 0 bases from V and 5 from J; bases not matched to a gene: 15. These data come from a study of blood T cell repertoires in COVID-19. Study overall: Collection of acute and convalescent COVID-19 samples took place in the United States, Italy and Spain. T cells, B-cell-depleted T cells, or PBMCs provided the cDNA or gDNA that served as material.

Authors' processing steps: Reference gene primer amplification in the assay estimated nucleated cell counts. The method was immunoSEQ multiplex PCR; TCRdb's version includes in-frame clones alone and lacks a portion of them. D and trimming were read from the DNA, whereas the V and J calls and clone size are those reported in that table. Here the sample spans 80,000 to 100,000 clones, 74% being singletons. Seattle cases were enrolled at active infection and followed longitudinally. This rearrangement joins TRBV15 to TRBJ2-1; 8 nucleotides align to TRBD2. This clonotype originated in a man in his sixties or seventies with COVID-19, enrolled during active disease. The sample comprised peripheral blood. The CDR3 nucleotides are TGTGCCACCAGCAGAGATCCCCACGGGACTAGGGGGATCAACAATGAGCAGTTCTTC. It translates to CATSRDPHGTRGINNEQFF.